The 21 T cell receptor beta chains reported below all come from one sample, sequenced in a study of blood T cell repertoires in COVID-19. TCRdb's table, derived via immunoSEQ multiplex PCR, lists solely in-frame clones and lacks some. The sample contains 150,000 to 200,000 clones, just under 90% of which appear only once. The sequenced sample was peripheral blood. The receptors stem from a man aged 18 to 30 with active or convalescent COVID-19.

V usage is TRBV27 and J usage is TRBJ1-1; TRBD1 is a possible D gene (5 bases). Trimming removed 7 bases from V and 4 bases from J, with 19 bases in between. The CDR3 totals 15 residues. The germline CDR1 and CDR2 sequences are MNHEY and SMNVEV (reference sequence). CDR3 DNA: TGTGCCAGCACCCCGGGGGGTGGAGCGGCCACTGAAGCTTTCTTT. This translates into CASTPGGGAATEAFF.

The chain uses TRBV5-1 and TRBJ1-1, with 11 bases lining up with TRBD1. V lost 4 bases, J lost 5 bases, and 4 bases stayed unmatched. The CDR3 sequence is 14 residues long. CDR1 and CDR2 (germline): SGHRS, YFSETQ. CDR3 residues: CASSTGTGGTEAFF. CDR3 bases: TGCGCCAGCAGCACGGGGACAGGGGGTACTGAAGCTTTCTTT. The complete variable domain, with remaining parts taken from reference TRBV5-1 and TRBJ1-1, reads KAGVTQTPRYLIKTRGQQVTLSCSPISGHRSVSWYQQTPGQGLQFLFEYFSETQRNKGNFPGRFSGRQFSNSRSEMNVSTLELGDSALYLCASSTGTGGTEAFFGQGTRLTVV.

The V and J genes are TRBV6-2 or TRBV6-3 and TRBJ2-7; D gene unclear. Germline V gene sequence: CDR1 MNHEY, CDR2 SVGEGT. Trimming removed 0 bases from V and 0 bases from J, with 6 bases in between. The CDR3 is 14 residues long. The CDR3 nucleotides read TGTGCCAGCAGTTACTCGGTTAGCTCCTACGAGCAGTACTTC. Residues: CASSYSVSSYEQYF.

This clone was observed a single time. This chain uses TRBV14 with TRBJ2-7; the D gene is possibly TRBD1 (7 bases). The CDR3 sequence is 14 residues long. V was pared by 1 base and J by 8 bases, with 15 bases between. The germline CDR1 and CDR2 sequences are SGHDN and FVKESK. CDR3 coding DNA: TGTGCCAGCAGCCAAGCGGCGGGACAGTTGAAGCAGTACTTC. Translation: CASSQAAGQLKQYF.

V gene TRBV18 combines with J gene TRBJ2-3; weak D call: TRBD2 (6 bases). V lost 1 base to trimming and J lost 3 bases, with 17 bases between them. The CDR3 consists of 17 residues. Germline values: CDR1 KGHSH, CDR2 LQKENI. CDR3 in DNA: TGTGCCAGCTCACCACGGGTAGTGGCAGGGAGGACAGATACGCAGTATTTT. The encoded protein is CASSPRVVAGRTDTQYF.

The V and J genes are TRBV10-3 and TRBJ2-5; TRBD2 matches 8 bases. Germline V lookup: CDR1 ENHRY, CDR2 SYGVKD. The CDR3 consists of 14 residues. Losses at the gene ends were 6 bases for V and 2 bases for J; bases not matched to a gene: 5. CDR3 nucleotide sequence: TGTGCCATCAGCCCTACTAGCGGACAAGAGACCCAGTACTTC. Residues: CAISPTSGQETQYF.

This chain links TRBV28 with TRBJ1-2, with D possibly TRBD1 on 6 matching bases. Trimming removed 5 bases from V and 6 bases from J, with 16 bases in between. This CDR3 comprises 14 residues. The germline V gene encodes CDR1 MDHEN and CDR2 SYDVKM. The CDR3 protein is CASSPHRVWDGYTF. The CDR3 DNA reads TGTGCCAGCAGTCCCCACAGGGTGTGGGATGGCTACACCTTC.

CDR3 residues: CASSLAGTSGRAYEQYF. CDR3 nucleotides: TGTGCCAGCAGCTTGGCGGGGACTAGCGGGAGGGCTTACGAGCAGTACTTC. This rearrangement joins TRBV7-2 to TRBJ2-7; 16 nucleotides line up with TRBD2. The V gene end was trimmed by 3 bases and the J gene end by 4 bases; junction bases not matched to a gene: 6. This CDR3 contains 17 residues. Germline V lookup: CDR1 SGHTA, CDR2 FQGNSA.

The chain employs TRBV30 and TRBJ1-3; weak D call: TRBD1 (5 bases). CDR3 length: 14 amino acids. Germline V gene sequence: CDR1 GTSNPN, CDR2 SVGIG (reference sequence). V lost 2 bases, J lost 2 bases, and 10 bases lay in between. CDR3 nucleotide sequence: TGTGCCTGGAGTCCAGGGAAGGCTGGAAACACCATATATTTT. Translated, it gives CAWSPGKAGNTIYF. The full variable domain, completed using reference TRBV30 and TRBJ1-3, is SQTIHQWPATLVQPVGSPLSLECTVEGTSNPNLYWYRQAAGRGLQLLFYSVGIGQISSEVPQNLSASRPQDRQFILSSKKLLLSDSGFYLCAWSPGKAGNTIYFGEGSWLTVV.

The chain recombines TRBV7-9 with TRBJ1-6; D not certain. V shed 6 bases and J shed 7 bases, with 7 bases lying between them. Germline V gene data show CDR1 as SEHNR and CDR2 as FQNEAQ (reference sequence). The CDR3 runs 12 residues. The CDR3 DNA is TGTGCCAGCAGGATCGAGAATTCACCCCTCCACTTT. Its translation: CASRIENSPLHF.

CDR3 loop: CASSGASAGTYNEQFF. CDR3 sequence (DNA): TGTGCCAGCAGTGGGGCCTCCGCCGGCACCTACAATGAGCAGTTCTTC. The chain carries TRBV6-4 and TRBJ2-1; no clear D. V was trimmed by 4 bases and J by 2 bases, leaving 15 bases between them. CDR3 length: 16 amino acids. Germline V gene data show CDR1 as MRHNA and CDR2 as SNTAGT.

J is TRBJ2-1 and V is TRBV6-2 or TRBV6-3; 7 bases align to TRBD2. Germline CDR1 is MNHEY and CDR2 is SVGEGT. Losses at the gene ends were 5 bases for V and 7 bases for J; bases not matched to a gene: 11. This CDR3 region has 15 residues. CDR3 DNA: TGTGCCAGCAGTAGTCAGTGGGAGGGCCCTAATGAGCAGTTCTTC. It yields the protein CASSSQWEGPNEQFF.

This clone was seen a single time. The CDR3, as DNA: TGTGCCAGTAGTAAGACAGGGCGTGGGGCAACTAATGAAAAACTGTTTTTT. This gives the protein CASSKTGRGATNEKLFF. The rearrangement joins TRBV19 to TRBJ1-4, with TRBD1 matching 7 bases. Germline loops: CDR1 LNHDA, CDR2 SQIVND (reference sequence). V lost 4 bases, J lost 0 bases, and 8 bases stayed unmatched. This CDR3 is built from 17 residues.

This clone was counted once. The rearrangement uses TRBV7-2 and TRBJ1-4, with TRBD1 as a possible D gene (6 bases). Germline-derived CDR1 and CDR2 are SGHTA and FQGNSA. This CDR3 comprises 15 residues. Trimming took 1 base from V and 6 from J, leaving 12 bases between them. The CDR3 nucleotides read TGTGCCAGCAGCTTAGTGGGCAGGGGTGATGAAAAACTGTTTTTT. Translation: CASSLVGRGDEKLFF.

The rearrangement uses TRBV24-1 and TRBJ2-3, with a tentative D call TRBD2 (5 bases). V was trimmed by 0 bases and J by 0 bases, leaving 9 bases between them. The germline V gene encodes CDR1 KGHDR and CDR2 SFDVKD. CDR3 length: 16 amino acids. DNA of the CDR3: TGTGCCACCAGTGATTTGCGAGGGTCAAGCACAGATACGCAGTATTTT. Translating gives CATSDLRGSSTDTQYF.

In its sample, this clone was seen once. The V call is TRBV24-1, the J call TRBJ2-3, with D tentatively TRBD1 (6 bases). CDR1 is KGHDR, CDR2 SFDVKD, per germline. The CDR3 runs 15 residues. V lost 4 bases and J 2 bases, leaving 12 bases between the germline ends. The CDR3 loop reads CATSDQNRVTDTQYF. The CDR3 nucleotides read TGTGCCACCAGTGACCAAAACAGGGTCACAGATACGCAGTATTTT.

A word on this clone: Other DNA variants within this sample encode the same CDR3. V and J are TRBV7-3 and TRBJ2-7, with 7 bases identical to TRBD2. With 3 bases clipped from V and 4 bases from J, the junction kept 3 bases outside the gene matches. This CDR3 region has 13 residues. Germline V gene sequence: CDR1 SGHTA, CDR2 FQGTGA. CDR3 amino acids: CASSLQGGYEQYF. The CDR3 bases are TGTGCCAGCAGCTTGCAGGGAGGGTACGAGCAGTACTTC.

The V and J genes are TRBV2 and TRBJ2-7; TRBD1 agrees at 8 bases. The CDR3 consists of 16 residues. Germline trimming cut 0 bases from V and 1 base from J; bases unmatched to any gene: 5. From germline, CDR1 is SNHLY and CDR2 FYNNEI. CDR3 nucleotides: TGTGCCAGCAGTGAAGCGCTGACAGGGGCATCCTACGAGCAGTACTTC. Translation: CASSEALTGASYEQYF.

V and J are TRBV30 and TRBJ1-1; 7 nucleotides line up with TRBD1. From germline, CDR1 is GTSNPN and CDR2 SVGIG (reference sequence). With 0 bases clipped from V and 4 bases from J, the junction kept 8 bases outside the gene matches. This CDR3 is built from 15 residues. CDR3 amino acids: CAWSVPGDSFTEAFF. The CDR3 DNA sequence: TGTGCCTGGAGTGTTCCCGGGGACAGTTTCACTGAAGCTTTCTTT.

The chain carries TRBV6-6 and TRBJ1-1; possibly TRBD1 for D (5 bases). The germline V gene encodes CDR1 MNHNY and CDR2 SVGAGI (reference sequence). V gave up 6 bases and J gave up 2 bases, with 16 bases separating them. The CDR3 spans 15 residues. CDR3 nucleotides: TGTGCCAGCAGCCCAGGGATCACCCCAAACACTGAAGCTTTCTTT. This gives the protein CASSPGITPNTEAFF.

A single count supports this clone. V gene TRBV7-2 combines with J gene TRBJ2-2, with D possibly being TRBD2 (6 bases). V lost 2 bases and J lost 8, with 12 bases in between. From germline, CDR1 is SGHTA and CDR2 FQGNSA. The CDR3 sequence is 14 residues long. The CDR3 here is CASSLLLARGELFF. CDR3 nucleotides: TGTGCCAGCAGCTTACTGCTAGCGCGGGGGGAGCTGTTTTTT.